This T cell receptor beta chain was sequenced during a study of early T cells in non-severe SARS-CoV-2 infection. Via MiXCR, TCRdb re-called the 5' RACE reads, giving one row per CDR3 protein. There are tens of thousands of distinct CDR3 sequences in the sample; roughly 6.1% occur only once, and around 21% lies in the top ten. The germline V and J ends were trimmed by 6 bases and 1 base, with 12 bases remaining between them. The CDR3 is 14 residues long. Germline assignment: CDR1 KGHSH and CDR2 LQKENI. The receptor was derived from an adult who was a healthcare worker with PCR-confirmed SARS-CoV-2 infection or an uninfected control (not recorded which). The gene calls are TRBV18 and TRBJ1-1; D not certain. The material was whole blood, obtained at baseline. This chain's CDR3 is CASSPGMGNTEAFF. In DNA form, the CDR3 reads TGTGCCAGCTCCCCGGGGATGGGGAACACTGAAGCTTTCTTT.